Listed here are 22 T cell receptor beta chains from one sample, sequenced in a study of T cell changes during pregnancy in multiple sclerosis. Sequencing used immunoSEQ multiplex PCR; TCRdb keeps in-frame clones, though not all of them. This sample has tens of thousands of clones, with 88% found just once. The sample consisted of peripheral blood, taken in the first trimester of pregnancy. All receptors derive from a female donor with multiple sclerosis, enrolled in a pregnancy study.

This chain joins TRBV7-8 and TRBJ2-3; 8 positions match TRBD2. Germline V gene lookup returns CDR1 SGHVS and CDR2 FQNEAQ. The CDR3 sequence is 16 residues long. The V and J ends lost 5 bases and 5 bases, in that order; junction bases with no gene match: 12. The CDR3 DNA reads as TGTGCCAGCAGCCCCTTGTTCGGGAGGGCCAGAGATACGCAGTATTTT. This encodes CASSPLFGRARDTQYF.

The chain joins TRBV19 to TRBJ1-5; no firm D call. V shed 3 bases and J shed 7 bases, with 10 bases lying between them. Per germline, CDR1 LNHDA and CDR2 SQIVND (reference sequence). The CDR3 has 13 residues. The CDR3 reads CASSMGAAQPQHF. CDR3 in DNA: TGTGCCAGTAGTATGGGCGCAGCACAGCCCCAGCATTTT.

The chain combines TRBV5-8 with TRBJ2-7; 10 nucleotides align to TRBD1. V lost 3 bases to trimming and J lost 3 bases; unmatched junction nucleotides: 15. The germline V gene has CDR1 SGHTS and CDR2 YDEGEE. The CDR3 is made up of 18 amino acids. The DNA for the CDR3 is TGTGCCAGCAGCTCAGAGGGCCGGGACAGGGGCTTCGACTACGAGCAGTACTTC. The encoded protein is CASSSEGRDRGFDYEQYF.

The chain joins TRBV5-6 to TRBJ2-1, with TRBD2 matching 7 bases. This CDR3 region has 16 residues. Germline V lookup: CDR1 SGHDT, CDR2 YYEEEE. With 1 base clipped from V and 5 bases from J, the junction kept 9 bases outside the gene matches. The CDR3 DNA is TGTGCCAGCAGCTTGCCCGGGACTACCCGCGACAATGAGCAGTTCTTC. It specifies CASSLPGTTRDNEQFF.

The chain is built from TRBV6-1 and TRBJ2-1; TRBD2 matches 9 bases. Looked up from germline, CDR1 is MNHNS and CDR2 is SASEGT. There are 17 residues in the CDR3. Germline trimming cut 2 bases from V and 4 bases from J; bases unmatched to any gene: 9. CDR3 nucleotides: TGTGCCAGCAGTGAATTATGGCGGGAGGGTTGGTACAATGAGCAGTTCTTC. This codes for CASSELWREGWYNEQFF.

This clone appeared a single time. The V call is TRBV4-3, the J call TRBJ1-2; weak D call: TRBD1 (6 bases). V was cut by 4 bases and J by 7 bases, with 22 bases left in between. The CDR3 runs to 16 residues. In germline, CDR1 is LGHNA, CDR2 YSLEER. The CDR3 region is CASSRELTDSRGGYTF. In nucleotides, the CDR3 is TGCGCCAGCAGCCGAGAACTCACGGACAGCCGCGGTGGCTACACCTTC.

The chain links TRBV7-9 to TRBJ2-7; 9 bases are a match to TRBD1. Germline assignment: CDR1 SEHNR and CDR2 FQNEAQ (reference sequence). CDR3 length: 13 amino acids. The V gene end was trimmed by 9 bases and the J gene end by 3 bases; junction bases not matched to a gene: 6. The CDR3 loop is CASRTGESYEQYF. CDR3 in DNA: TGTGCCAGTCGGACAGGGGAGAGCTACGAGCAGTACTTC.

Only a few counts were recorded for this clone. The chain carries TRBV7-2 and TRBJ2-1; no firm D call. V lost 0 bases to trimming and J lost 8 bases, with 8 bases between them. The germline V gene encodes CDR1 SGHTA and CDR2 FQGNSA. This CDR3 spans 13 amino acids. As DNA, the CDR3 is TGTGCCAGCAGCTTAGCCAGGTTAGATGAGCAGTTCTTC. It encodes CASSLARLDEQFF.

The chain couples TRBV5-4 to TRBJ2-7; the D gene is possibly TRBD1 (5 bases). Germline V gene lookup returns CDR1 SGHNT and CDR2 YYREEE (reference sequence). The CDR3 is made up of 16 amino acids. V lost 0 bases, J lost 7 bases, and 20 bases lay in between. CDR3 region: CASSLGLGAAFGEQYF. Here the CDR3 DNA reads TGTGCCAGCAGCTTGGGTTTAGGGGCGGCTTTTGGGGAGCAGTACTTC. Based on the CDR3 plus reference TRBV5-4 and TRBJ2-7, the full variable domain is ETGVTQSPTHLIKTRGQQVTLRCSSQSGHNTVSWYQQALGQGPQFIFQYYREEENGRGNFPPRFSGLQFPNYSSELNVNALELDDSALYLCASSLGLGAAFGEQYFGPGTRLTVT.

In nucleotides, the CDR3 is TGTGCCAGCAGTGAGGGTGCCGGGACAGGGAATCAGCCCCAGCATTTT. Protein: CASSEGAGTGNQPQHF. V gene TRBV6-1 combines with J gene TRBJ1-5, with 9 bases that match TRBD1. V trimming: 3 bases; J trimming: 4 bases; junction bases outside the gene matches: 7. Germline CDR1 MNHNS, CDR2 SASEGT. This CDR3 comprises 16 residues.

This clone has a single count. The V call is TRBV5-1, the J call TRBJ2-1; D not resolved. Trimming removed 3 bases at V and 2 bases at J, with 12 bases between. Per germline, CDR1 SGHRS and CDR2 YFSETQ. The CDR3 sequence is 15 residues long. The CDR3 DNA reads as TGCGCCAGCAGCTGGCCCCTTACGACCTACAATGAGCAGTTCTTC. It yields the protein CASSWPLTTYNEQFF.

This chain uses TRBV7-8 with TRBJ2-1; 10 nucleotides match TRBD1. V shed 4 bases, J shed 3 bases, and the junction held 15 bases outside the gene matches. This CDR3 has 19 residues. CDR1 and CDR2 from the germline V gene are SGHVS and FQNEAQ. The CDR3 is CASSSRRLTGTGVYNEQFF. CDR3 coding DNA: TGTGCCAGCAGCTCCCGCCGGTTAACCGGGACAGGGGTCTACAATGAGCAGTTCTTC.

The rearrangement joins TRBV6-5 to TRBJ1-2; a weak D match, TRBD1 (6 bases). The CDR3 is made up of 13 amino acids. Trimming took 11 bases from V and 6 from J, leaving 19 bases between them. Germline values: CDR1 MNHEY, CDR2 SVGAGI. The CDR3 DNA sequence: TGTGCCTCACGCCGGGGGGCATCGGATGGCTACACCTTC. Its translation is CASRRGASDGYTF.

V is TRBV5-1 and J is TRBJ1-3, with D possibly TRBD1 on 6 matching bases. The germline V and J ends were trimmed by 2 bases and 4 bases, with 16 bases remaining between them. The CDR3 is made up of 16 amino acids. Germline-derived CDR1 and CDR2 are SGHRS and YFSETQ. DNA of the CDR3: TGCGCCAGCAGCTTAGGGCAGGGGCTTGGAGGAAACACCATATATTTT. Protein sequence: CASSLGQGLGGNTIYF.

V is TRBV28 and J is TRBJ2-1, with D maybe TRBD2 (6 bases). The germline CDR1 and CDR2 sequences are MDHEN and SYDVKM. This CDR3 region has 11 residues. V was cut by 4 bases and J by 13 bases, with 11 bases left in between. The CDR3 DNA reads TGTGCCAGCAGTTACCGCGGGACCCAGTTCTTC. This gives the protein CASSYRGTQFF.

The chain recombines TRBV28 with TRBJ2-7, with 9 nucleotides matching TRBD2. With 6 bases clipped from V and 1 base from J, the junction kept 7 bases outside the gene matches. The CDR3 loop spans 15 amino acids. Germline CDR1 MDHEN, CDR2 SYDVKM. This CDR3 reads CASSLSGRGSYEQYF. The CDR3 DNA is TGTGCCAGCAGCCTTAGCGGGAGAGGTTCCTACGAGCAGTACTTC.

The rearrangement links TRBV19 to TRBJ2-5, with TRBD1 identical over 8 bases. V lost 7 bases, J lost 5 bases, and 6 bases stayed unmatched. Germline CDR1 reads LNHDA; CDR2 reads SQIVND (reference sequence). There are 13 residues in the CDR3. CDR3 DNA sequence: TGTGCCAGTAACGGACAGGGAGGTGAGACCCAGTACTTC. It translates to CASNGQGGETQYF.

The genes are TRBV18 and TRBJ2-7, with TRBD1 matching over 9 bases. V trimming: 2 bases; J trimming: 2 bases; junction bases outside the gene matches: 7. The CDR3 sequence is 16 residues long. Looked up from germline, CDR1 is KGHSH and CDR2 is LQKENI. CDR3 amino acids: CASSPKGRQGAYEQYF. Written as DNA, the CDR3 is TGTGCCAGCTCACCAAAAGGCCGACAGGGGGCCTACGAGCAGTACTTC. Variable domain in full (rest from reference TRBV18 and TRBJ2-7): NAGVMQNPRHLVRRRGQEARLRCSPMKGHSHVYWYRQLPEEGLKFMVYLQKENIIDESGMPKERFSAEFPKEGPSILRIQQVVRGDSAAYFCASSPKGRQGAYEQYFGPGTRLTVT.

The V gene is TRBV6-5, the J gene TRBJ2-7, with D perhaps matching TRBD1 (6 bases). This CDR3 is 14 amino acids long. The V gene lost 2 bases and the J gene lost 7 bases, with 15 bases spanning the gap. Germline assignment: CDR1 MNHEY and CDR2 SVGAGI. CDR3 DNA: TGTGCCAGCAGTTACGATAGACAGGTCCTGGAGCAGTACTTC. Translation: CASSYDRQVLEQYF.

V gene TRBV2 combines with J gene TRBJ1-1; TRBD1 matches at 9 bases. The CDR3 covers 13 residues. Trimming cost V 6 bases and J 8 bases; bases outside gene matches: 7. Germline CDR1 SNHLY, CDR2 FYNNEI. CDR3 loop: CASSPDRGTEAFF. The DNA for the CDR3 is TGTGCCAGCAGCCCCGACAGGGGGACCGAAGCTTTCTTT.

V usage is TRBV27 and J usage is TRBJ1-1, with D perhaps matching TRBD1 (5 bases). The CDR3 consists of 15 residues. V lost 3 bases to trimming and J lost 1 base, with 12 bases between them. The germline V gene has CDR1 MNHEY and CDR2 SMNVEV (reference sequence). CDR3 amino acids: CASSLDNLGNTEAFF. The DNA for the CDR3 is TGTGCCAGCAGTTTGGACAATTTGGGGAACACTGAAGCTTTCTTT.

V gene TRBV19 combines with J gene TRBJ2-6; TRBD1 is a possible D gene (6 bases). This CDR3 comprises 16 residues. V was shortened by 4 bases and J by 2 bases, with 12 bases between the two germline ends. CDR1 is LNHDA, CDR2 SQIVND, per germline (reference sequence). The CDR3 sequence is CASSKPAGAGANVLTF. Here the CDR3 DNA reads TGTGCCAGTAGTAAGCCCGCAGGGGCTGGGGCCAACGTCCTGACTTTC. Combining the CDR3 with reference TRBV19 and TRBJ2-6 gives the whole variable domain DGGITQSPKYLFRKEGQNVTLSCEQNLNHDAMYWYRQDPGQGLRLIYYSQIVNDFQKGDIAEGYSVSREKKESFPLTVTSAQKNPTAFYLCASSKPAGAGANVLTFGAGSRLTVL.